The 8 T cell receptor beta chains below were found in one sample sequenced in a study of cytomegalovirus exposure and HLA in healthy donors. Primers included in the PCR were 60 Vbeta and 13 Jbeta primers. Method: immunoSEQ multiplex PCR; TCRdb's copy keeps in-frame clones and lacks some. The sample gives 120,000 to 150,000 clones, roughly 80% of which show up once; roughly 3.4% is in the top ten. Sequenced: PBMCs. All receptors derive from a male donor in good health and CMV-seronegative.

V usage is TRBV6-5 and J usage is TRBJ1-1; D is unresolved. V lost 4 bases and J lost 5, with 17 bases in between. This CDR3 has 15 amino acids. In germline, CDR1 is MNHEY, CDR2 SVGAGI. CDR3 protein: CASSLMGYGETEAFF. The CDR3 coding sequence is TGTGCCAGCAGTTTAATGGGATACGGGGAAACTGAAGCTTTCTTT.

This clone is a singleton in its sample. The chain is built from TRBV27 and TRBJ2-7, with a tentative D call TRBD1 (7 bases). Germline V gene data show CDR1 as MNHEY and CDR2 as SMNVEV (reference sequence). V gave up 5 bases and J gave up 3 bases, with 11 bases separating them. The CDR3 spans 13 residues. This CDR3 is CASSAGQIYEQYF. In DNA, the CDR3 is TGTGCCAGCAGTGCGGGACAGATCTACGAGCAGTACTTC.

V and J are TRBV6-1 and TRBJ1-4; 7 nucleotides line up with TRBD1. The CDR3 covers 13 residues. Unmatched junction bases numbered 7, after V lost 8 bases and J lost 7 bases. From germline, CDR1 is MNHNS and CDR2 SASEGT. CDR3 bases: TGTGCCAGCCGACAGGGTGTGGCTGAAAAACTGTTTTTT. Translating gives CASRQGVAEKLFF.

This clone occurred once. The rearrangement uses TRBV7-8 and TRBJ1-5; D is possibly TRBD1 (6 bases). Per the germline V gene, CDR1 is SGHVS and CDR2 is FQNEAQ. CDR3 length: 14 residues. The germline V and J ends were trimmed by 5 bases and 3 bases, with 11 bases remaining between them. The CDR3 sequence is CASSPGHHNQPQHF. CDR3 coding DNA: TGTGCCAGCAGCCCGGGACACCACAATCAGCCCCAGCATTTT.

The genes are TRBV5-5 and TRBJ1-5, with 9 nucleotides matching TRBD1. CDR1 is SGHKS, CDR2 YYEKEE, per germline (reference sequence). This CDR3 contains 16 residues. Trimming at V came to 3 bases and at J to 2 bases, leaving 6 bases not matched to a gene. The CDR3 protein is CASSSWTGAGNQPQHF. In DNA, the CDR3 is TGTGCCAGCAGCTCTTGGACAGGGGCGGGCAATCAGCCCCAGCATTTT.

The J gene is TRBJ1-2, the V gene TRBV29-1; 9 bases are shared with TRBD1. CDR1 is SQVTM, CDR2 ANQGSEA, per germline. V shed 1 base, J shed 0 bases, and the junction held 6 bases outside the gene matches. CDR3 length equals 16 residues. CDR3 sequence reads: CSVEGDRALSNYGYTF. The CDR3 nucleotides read TGCAGCGTTGAAGGGGACAGGGCCCTTTCTAACTATGGCTACACCTTC.

This clone was found once. V usage is TRBV4-3 and J usage is TRBJ2-7; 9 bases map to TRBD1. Unmatched junction bases numbered 9, after V lost 9 bases and J lost 6 bases. Germline V CDR1 and CDR2: LGHNA, YSLEER. The CDR3 extends over 13 amino acids. CDR3 loop: CARFKGQGTEQYF. In nucleotides, the CDR3 is TGCGCCAGGTTTAAGGGACAGGGAACCGAGCAGTACTTC.

J is TRBJ2-7 and V is TRBV13, with 12 positions matching TRBD1. Germline CDR1 is PRHDT and CDR2 is FYEKMQ (reference sequence). V shed 0 bases and J 7 bases; nucleotides not matched to a gene: 7. The length of the CDR3 is 16 residues. Written as DNA, the CDR3 is TGTGCCAGCAGCTTAGGCCGGGACAGGGGGCGCTCAGAGCAGTACTTC. Residues: CASSLGRDRGRSEQYF. The full variable domain, its missing parts supplied by reference TRBV13 and TRBJ2-7, is AAGVIQSPRHLIKEKRETATLKCYPIPRHDTVYWYQQGPGQDPQFLISFYEKMQSDKGSIPDRFSAQQFSDYHSELNMSSLELGDSALYFCASSLGRDRGRSEQYFGPGTRLTVT.